The 7 T cell receptor beta chains below all came from one sample that was sequenced in a study of blood T cell repertoires in COVID-19 (dated by TCRdb to the early 2020s). Library preparation employed the immunoSEQ multiplex PCR assay. TCRdb provides this immuneACCESS table in a form limited to in-frame rearrangements. Some clones are lacking; in checked studies, under half of them reflect an unresolved V gene, and why the rest are absent is not known. This sample lists over 90,000 clones; just over 90% were detected once. 5.1% of the sample is in the top ten clones. The material sequenced was peripheral blood. The receptor source for this set is a man aged 50 to 60 with acute or convalescent COVID-19.

This clone turned up a few times. The chain carries TRBV5-6 and TRBJ2-3, with D perhaps TRBD2 (6 bases). Germline assignment: CDR1 SGHDT and CDR2 YYEEEE. Trimming stripped 0 bases from V and 2 bases from J, with 16 bases between. The CDR3 contains 17 residues. This chain's CDR3 is CASSLGALLANTDTQYF. For the CDR3, the DNA is TGTGCCAGCAGCTTGGGAGCCCTTCTAGCGAACACAGATACGCAGTATTTT. Complete variable domain (other parts from reference TRBV5-6 and TRBJ2-3): DAGVTQSPTHLIKTRGQQVTLRCSPKSGHDTVSWYQQALGQGPQFIFQYYEEEERQRGNFPDRFSGHQFPNYSSELNVNALLLGDSALYLCASSLGALLANTDTQYFGPGTRLTVL.

The rearrangement links TRBV6-6 to TRBJ1-2, with D maybe TRBD1 (5 bases). Germline CDR1 is MNHNY and CDR2 is SVGAGI (reference sequence). V was cut by 7 bases and J by 8 bases, with 23 bases left in between. CDR3 size: 15 residues. CDR3 DNA sequence: TGTGCCAGCACCCCGCAAGACAGTATGATGGGGGGCTACACCTTC. This translates into CASTPQDSMMGGYTF.

The chain joins TRBV5-1 to TRBJ2-2; 7 bases fit TRBD1. The CDR3 runs to 15 residues. CDR1 SGHRS and CDR2 YFSETQ come from the germline V gene. Unmatched junction bases numbered 6, after V lost 5 bases and J lost 2 bases. This CDR3 reads CASSWDRANTGELFF. The CDR3 bases are TGCGCCAGCAGTTGGGACAGAGCTAACACCGGGGAGCTGTTTTTT.

This clone was counted between two and nine times. The rearrangement uses TRBV4-3 and TRBJ2-3; weak D call: TRBD2 (5 bases). Germline V gene sequence: CDR1 LGHNA, CDR2 YSLEER. V was pared by 2 bases and J by 1 base, with 10 bases between. The CDR3 loop spans 15 amino acids. CDR3 region: CASSQSLAGTDTQYF. The CDR3 nucleotides read TGCGCCAGCAGCCAAAGTCTAGCAGGCACAGATACGCAGTATTTT.

The J gene is TRBJ1-1, the V gene TRBV29-1; D remains unclear. This CDR3 comprises 12 residues. V shed 6 bases and J shed 1 base, with 9 bases lying between them. Germline-derived CDR1 and CDR2 are SQVTM and ANQGSEA. The CDR3 sequence is CSVPTGNTEAFF. The CDR3 DNA sequence: TGCAGCGTCCCGACGGGGAACACTGAAGCTTTCTTT.

The chain uses TRBV30 and TRBJ1-6; 7 bases agree with TRBD1. V lost 2 bases to trimming and J lost 7 bases; unmatched junction nucleotides: 14. The CDR3 is 17 residues long. Germline CDR1 is GTSNPN and CDR2 is SVGIG (reference sequence). CDR3 bases: TGTGCCTGGAGTCTAATGGGGTTGGGGACAGCAAATTCACCCCTCCACTTT. As protein: CAWSLMGLGTANSPLHF.

The chain carries TRBV5-1 and TRBJ2-5; perhaps TRBD1 as D (5 bases). The V and J ends lost 4 bases and 2 bases respectively, with 15 bases between them. CDR1 and CDR2 from the germline V gene are SGHRS and YFSETQ. The CDR3 runs 15 residues. As DNA, the CDR3 is TGCGCCAGCAGCGAAGACAGCACGCTACAAGAGACCCAGTACTTC. This encodes CASSEDSTLQETQYF.